This TCR beta chain comes out of a study of shared clonotypes between healthy human individuals. After removal of 4 bases from V and 8 bases from J, the junction contained 13 bases not matched to a gene. Germline V gives CDR1 MGHRA, CDR2 YSYEKL. CDR3 size: 15 residues. Genomic DNA of every subset was divided equally among multiple immunoSEQ plates. Unsorted PBMC DNA sequencing spanned ten immunoSEQ deep assay plates. Profiled with immunoSEQ multiplex PCR; TCRdb holds only in-frame clones, not every one. This table has roughly 500,000 clones, 76% appearing once. The clonotype was recovered from a middle-aged woman in good health. Some clones in this sample may be carry-over from other donors' samples. Material: PBMCs. This chain uses TRBV4-1 with TRBJ2-5, with 7 bases fitting TRBD1. The CDR3 spells CASSRDGQAVITQYF. CDR3 nucleotide sequence: TGCGCCAGCAGCCGGGACGGACAGGCTGTTATAACCCAGTACTTC.